The source of this TCR beta chain is a study of blood T cell repertoires in COVID-19. Across the whole study: Whether acute or convalescent, the COVID-19 samples came from the United States, Italy and Spain.

The CDR3 covers 14 residues. The germline V gene encodes CDR1 SGDLS and CDR2 YYNGEE. Trimming removed 0 bases from V and 7 bases from J, with 13 bases in between. This clone was recorded once. Per the original methods: Researchers report that nucleated cell counts were estimated from reference gene primer amplification. Produced via immunoSEQ multiplex PCR; TCRdb's table is partial and in-frame only. For V, J and clone size, that table is used; D and trimming come from the DNA. The table shows under 150,000 clones, with about 85% occurring only once. The TCR sequence derives from a human donor in a cohort sampled during active COVID-19. The specimen sequenced was peripheral blood. The chain uses TRBV9 and TRBJ1-2, with D possibly TRBD1 on 5 matching bases. The CDR3 nucleotides read TGTGCCAGCAGCGTAGGAGGTTGGGGGGGTGGCTACACCTTC. Protein: CASSVGGWGGGYTF. Combining the CDR3 with reference TRBV9 and TRBJ1-2 gives the whole variable domain DSGVTQTPKHLITATGQRVTLRCSPRSGDLSVYWYQQSLDQGLQFLIQYYNGEERAKGNILERFSAQQFPDLHSELNLSSLELGDSALYFCASSVGGWGGGYTFGSGTRLTVV.